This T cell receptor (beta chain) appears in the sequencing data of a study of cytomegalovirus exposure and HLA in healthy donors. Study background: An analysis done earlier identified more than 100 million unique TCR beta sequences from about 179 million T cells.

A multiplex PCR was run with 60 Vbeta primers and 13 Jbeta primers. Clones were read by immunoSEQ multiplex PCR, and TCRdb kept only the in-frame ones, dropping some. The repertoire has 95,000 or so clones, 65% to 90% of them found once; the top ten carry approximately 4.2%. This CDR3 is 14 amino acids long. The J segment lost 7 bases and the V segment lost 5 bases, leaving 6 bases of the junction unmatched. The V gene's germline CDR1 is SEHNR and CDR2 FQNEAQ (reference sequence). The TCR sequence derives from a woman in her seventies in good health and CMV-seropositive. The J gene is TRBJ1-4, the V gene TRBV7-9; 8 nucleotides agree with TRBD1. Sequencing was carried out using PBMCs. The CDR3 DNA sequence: TGTGCCAGCAGCATGGACAGGGCGCGTGAAAAACTGTTTTTT. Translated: CASSMDRAREKLFF.